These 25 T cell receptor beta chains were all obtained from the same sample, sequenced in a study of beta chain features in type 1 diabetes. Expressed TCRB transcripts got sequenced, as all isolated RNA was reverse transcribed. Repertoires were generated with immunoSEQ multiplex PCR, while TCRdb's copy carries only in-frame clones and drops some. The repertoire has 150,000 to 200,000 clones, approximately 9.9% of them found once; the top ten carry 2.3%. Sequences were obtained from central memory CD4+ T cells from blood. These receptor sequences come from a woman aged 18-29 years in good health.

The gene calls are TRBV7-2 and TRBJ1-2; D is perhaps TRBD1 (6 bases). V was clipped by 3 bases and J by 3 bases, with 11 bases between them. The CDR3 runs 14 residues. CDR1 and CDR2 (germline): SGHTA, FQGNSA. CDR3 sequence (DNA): TGTGCCAGCAGCTTCGGGGGGCAGGACTATGGCTACACCTTC. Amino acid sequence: CASSFGGQDYGYTF.

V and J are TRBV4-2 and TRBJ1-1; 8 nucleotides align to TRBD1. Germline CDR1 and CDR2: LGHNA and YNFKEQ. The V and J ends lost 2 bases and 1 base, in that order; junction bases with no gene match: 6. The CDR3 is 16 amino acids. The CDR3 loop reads CASSQSTGVGNTEAFF. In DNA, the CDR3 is TGTGCCAGCAGCCAATCGACAGGGGTCGGGAACACTGAAGCTTTCTTT.

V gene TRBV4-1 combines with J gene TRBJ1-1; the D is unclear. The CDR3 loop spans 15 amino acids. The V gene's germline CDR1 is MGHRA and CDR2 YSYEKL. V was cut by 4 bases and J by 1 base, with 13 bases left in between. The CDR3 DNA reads TGCGCCAGCAGCCTCGATTTGAAGCCGAACACTGAAGCTTTCTTT. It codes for CASSLDLKPNTEAFF.

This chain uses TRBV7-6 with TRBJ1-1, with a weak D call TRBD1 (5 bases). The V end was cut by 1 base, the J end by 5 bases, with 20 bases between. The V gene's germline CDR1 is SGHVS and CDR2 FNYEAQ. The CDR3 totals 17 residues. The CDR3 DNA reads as TGTGCCAGCAGCTTAGGCCCAGGCAGGGCCAAGAATACTGAAGCTTTCTTT. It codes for CASSLGPGRAKNTEAFF.

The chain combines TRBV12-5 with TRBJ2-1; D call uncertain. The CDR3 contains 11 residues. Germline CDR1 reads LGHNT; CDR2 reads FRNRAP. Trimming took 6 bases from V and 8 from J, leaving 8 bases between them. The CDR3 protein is CASGVGDEQFF. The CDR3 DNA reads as TGTGCTAGTGGGGTGGGCGATGAGCAGTTCTTC.

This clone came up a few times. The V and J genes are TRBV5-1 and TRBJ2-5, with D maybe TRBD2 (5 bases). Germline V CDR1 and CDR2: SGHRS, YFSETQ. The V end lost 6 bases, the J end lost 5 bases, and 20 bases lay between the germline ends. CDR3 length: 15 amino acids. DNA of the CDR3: TGCGCCAGCACTCTAGAAGCCGGCGGGTCGGAGACCCAGTACTTC. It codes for CASTLEAGGSETQYF.

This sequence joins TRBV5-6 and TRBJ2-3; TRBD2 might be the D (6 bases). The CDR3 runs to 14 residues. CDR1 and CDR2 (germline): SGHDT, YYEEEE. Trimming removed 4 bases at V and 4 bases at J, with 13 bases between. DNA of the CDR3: TGTGCCAGCAGCCCCGGACTAACGGCAGATACGCAGTATTTT. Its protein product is CASSPGLTADTQYF.

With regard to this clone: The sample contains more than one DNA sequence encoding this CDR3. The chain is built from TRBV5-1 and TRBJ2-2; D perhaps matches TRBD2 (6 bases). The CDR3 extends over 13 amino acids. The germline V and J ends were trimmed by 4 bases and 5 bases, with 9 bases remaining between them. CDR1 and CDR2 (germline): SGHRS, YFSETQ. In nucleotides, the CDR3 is TGCGCCAGCAGCCCGGGGGATACCGGGGAGCTGTTTTTT. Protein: CASSPGDTGELFF.

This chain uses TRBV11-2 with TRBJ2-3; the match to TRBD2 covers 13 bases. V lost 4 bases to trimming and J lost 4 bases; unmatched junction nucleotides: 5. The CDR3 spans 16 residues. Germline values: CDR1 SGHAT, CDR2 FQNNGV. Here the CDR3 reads CASSSWTSGGADTQYF. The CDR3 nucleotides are TGTGCCAGCAGCTCCTGGACTAGCGGGGGCGCAGATACGCAGTATTTT.

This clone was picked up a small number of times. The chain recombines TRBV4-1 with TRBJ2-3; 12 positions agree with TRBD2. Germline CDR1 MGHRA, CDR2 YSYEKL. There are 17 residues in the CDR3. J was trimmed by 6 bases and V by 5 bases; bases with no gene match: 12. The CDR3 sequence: CASSGLAGGPARDTQYF. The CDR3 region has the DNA TGCGCCAGCAGCGGGCTAGCGGGGGGGCCTGCGCGGGATACGCAGTATTTT.

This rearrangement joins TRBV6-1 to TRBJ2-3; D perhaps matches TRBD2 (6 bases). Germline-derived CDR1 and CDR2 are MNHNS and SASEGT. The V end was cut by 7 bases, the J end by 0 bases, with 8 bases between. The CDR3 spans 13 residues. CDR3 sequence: CASNRGSTDTQYF. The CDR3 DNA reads TGTGCCAGCAACCGGGGGAGCACAGATACGCAGTATTTT.

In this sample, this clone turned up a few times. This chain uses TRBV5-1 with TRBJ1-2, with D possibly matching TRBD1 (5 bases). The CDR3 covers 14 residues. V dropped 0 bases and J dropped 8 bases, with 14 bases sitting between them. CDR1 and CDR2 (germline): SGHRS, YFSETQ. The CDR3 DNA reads TGCGCCAGCAGCTTGGATGGGGCGAGTAAGGGCTACACCTTC. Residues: CASSLDGASKGYTF.

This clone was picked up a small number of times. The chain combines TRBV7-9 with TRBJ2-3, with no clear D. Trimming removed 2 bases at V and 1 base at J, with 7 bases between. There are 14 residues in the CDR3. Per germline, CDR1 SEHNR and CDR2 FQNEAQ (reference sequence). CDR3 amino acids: CASSLTSGTDTQYF. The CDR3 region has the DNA TGTGCCAGCAGCTTAACCAGCGGCACAGATACGCAGTATTTT.

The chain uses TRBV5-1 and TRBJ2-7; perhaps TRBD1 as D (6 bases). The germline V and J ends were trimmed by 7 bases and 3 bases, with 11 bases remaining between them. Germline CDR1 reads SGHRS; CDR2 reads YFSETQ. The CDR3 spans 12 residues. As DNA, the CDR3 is TGCGCCAGCGGGGACACGAGCTACGAGCAGTACTTC. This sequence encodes CASGDTSYEQYF.

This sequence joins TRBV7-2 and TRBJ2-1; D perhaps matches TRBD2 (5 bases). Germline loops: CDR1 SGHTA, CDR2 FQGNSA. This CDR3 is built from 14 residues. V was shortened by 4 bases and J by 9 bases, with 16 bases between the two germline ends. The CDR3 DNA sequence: TGTGCCAGCAGCTCCACACGGATTGAGGGTGAGCAGTTCTTC. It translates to CASSSTRIEGEQFF.

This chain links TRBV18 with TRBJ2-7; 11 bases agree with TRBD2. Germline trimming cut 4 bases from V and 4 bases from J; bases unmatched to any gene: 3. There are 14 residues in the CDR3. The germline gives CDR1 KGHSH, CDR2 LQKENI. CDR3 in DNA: TGTGCCAGCTCACTTGGACTAGCGGGTTACGAGCAGTACTTC. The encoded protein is CASSLGLAGYEQYF.

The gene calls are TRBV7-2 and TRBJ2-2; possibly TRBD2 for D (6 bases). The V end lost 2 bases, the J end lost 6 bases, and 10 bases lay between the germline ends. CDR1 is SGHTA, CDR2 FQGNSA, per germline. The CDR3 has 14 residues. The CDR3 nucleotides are TGTGCCAGCAGCTTAAAAGCGGGTCCCGGGGAGCTGTTTTTT. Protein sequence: CASSLKAGPGELFF.

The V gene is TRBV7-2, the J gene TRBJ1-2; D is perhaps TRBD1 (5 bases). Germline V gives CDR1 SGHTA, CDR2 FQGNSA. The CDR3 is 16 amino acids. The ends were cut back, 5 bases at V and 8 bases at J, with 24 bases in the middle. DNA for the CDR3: TGTGCCAGCAGCAATTCTTTTAAGGGGCTGATGGGGGGCTACACCTTC. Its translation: CASSNSFKGLMGGYTF.

Here the CDR3 reads CASSPSTGYNEQFF. The CDR3, as DNA: TGTGCCAGCTCACCATCCACAGGGTACAATGAGCAGTTCTTC. V usage is TRBV18 and J usage is TRBJ2-1; D may be TRBD1 (6 bases). The V end lost 2 bases, the J end lost 4 bases, and 9 bases lay between the germline ends. This CDR3 region has 14 residues. Germline CDR1 reads KGHSH; CDR2 reads LQKENI.

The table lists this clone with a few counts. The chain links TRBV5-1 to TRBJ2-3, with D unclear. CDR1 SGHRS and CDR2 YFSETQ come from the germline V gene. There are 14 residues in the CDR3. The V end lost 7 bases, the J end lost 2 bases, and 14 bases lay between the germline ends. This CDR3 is CASRSAEHTDTQYF. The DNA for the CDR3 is TGCGCCAGCCGGAGTGCGGAGCACACAGATACGCAGTATTTT. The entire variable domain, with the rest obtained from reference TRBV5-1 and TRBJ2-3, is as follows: KAGVTQTPRYLIKTRGQQVTLSCSPISGHRSVSWYQQTPGQGLQFLFEYFSETQRNKGNFPGRFSGRQFSNSRSEMNVSTLELGDSALYLCASRSAEHTDTQYFGPGTRLTVL.

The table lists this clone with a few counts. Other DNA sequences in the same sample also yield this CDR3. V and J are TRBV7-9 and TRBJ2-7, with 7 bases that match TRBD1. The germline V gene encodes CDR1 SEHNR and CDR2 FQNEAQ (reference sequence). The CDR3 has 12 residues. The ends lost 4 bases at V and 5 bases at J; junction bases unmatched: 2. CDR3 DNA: TGTGCCAGCAGCTATGACAGGGACGAGCAGTACTTC. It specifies CASSYDRDEQYF.

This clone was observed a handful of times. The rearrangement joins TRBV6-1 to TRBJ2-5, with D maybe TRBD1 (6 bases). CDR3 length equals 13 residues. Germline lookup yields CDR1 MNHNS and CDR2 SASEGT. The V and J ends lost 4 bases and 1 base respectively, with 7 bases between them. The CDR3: CASSGTVQETQYF. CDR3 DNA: TGTGCCAGCAGTGGGACAGTCCAAGAGACCCAGTACTTC.

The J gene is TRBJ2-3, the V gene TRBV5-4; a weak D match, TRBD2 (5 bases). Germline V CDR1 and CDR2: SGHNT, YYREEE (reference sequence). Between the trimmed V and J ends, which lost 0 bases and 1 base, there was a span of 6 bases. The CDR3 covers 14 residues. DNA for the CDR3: TGTGCCAGCAGCTTGGGGACTGGCACAGATACGCAGTATTTT. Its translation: CASSLGTGTDTQYF.

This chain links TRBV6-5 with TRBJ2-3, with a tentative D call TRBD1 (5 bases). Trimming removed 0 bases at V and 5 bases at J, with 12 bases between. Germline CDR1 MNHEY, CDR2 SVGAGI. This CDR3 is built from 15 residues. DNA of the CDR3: TGTGCCAGCAGTTACTCGAAAGGGGCGTTAGATACGCAGTATTTT. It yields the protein CASSYSKGALDTQYF.

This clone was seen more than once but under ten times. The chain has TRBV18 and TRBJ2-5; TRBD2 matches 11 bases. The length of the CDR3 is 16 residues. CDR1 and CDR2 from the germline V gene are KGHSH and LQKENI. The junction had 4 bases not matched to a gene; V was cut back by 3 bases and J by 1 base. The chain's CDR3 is CASSPGTSGFQETQYF. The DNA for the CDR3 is TGTGCCAGCTCACCGGGGACTAGCGGATTCCAAGAGACCCAGTACTTC.